This entry features one T cell receptor (beta chain) sequence. Its target antigen remains unknown. No much larger clonotype is one base removed from it; base qualities were not supplied. This sample was taken from a study of PD-1 blockade in classical Hodgkin lymphoma (dated by TCRdb to 2020 to 2022). Concerning the study at large: Nivolumab dosing was 3 mg/kg intravenously every 2 weeks, continuing until either disease progression or unacceptable toxicity. The study used TCR beta sequencing and CyTOF to define a peripheral blood immune signature of response to PD-1 blockade in classical Hodgkin lymphoma.

The paper as a whole reports these results and caveats: Baseline TCR diversity was reported to be lower in newly diagnosed patients than in healthy donors, and even lower in relapsed/refractory patients. CD4+ but not CD8+ TCR diversity rose significantly by C4D1 (p=0.0027 vs p=0.16), most apparent in complete responders (p=0.02). Only a single clinical trial cohort was studied, and what caused the repertoire differences, possibly disease activity or prior therapy, remained undefined. Among trial patients, those achieving complete response had baseline diversity similar to that of newly diagnosed patients, while diversity was significantly lower in partial responders and progressors. Lower diversity was observed in patients in whom nivolumab was started less than 1 year after ASCT, and these patients were excluded from later analyses so that confounding by immune reconstitution would be avoided.

This sample's time point label indicates: cycle 4 day 1 (C4D1), after six to seven weeks of nivolumab. Every trial patient had relapsed after autologous stem cell transplantation, and cohorts A, B and C differed in prior brentuximab vedotin exposure. The trial cohort included some 53 patients with relapsed/refractory classical Hodgkin lymphoma, and each patient had a best overall response of complete response, partial response or progressive disease. Trial patients were treated with single-agent nivolumab in the multi-cohort phase II CheckMate 205 trial. Best overall response was determined by an independent review committee according to the 2007 International Working Group response criteria. Trial PBMCs were obtained immediately prior to nivolumab initiation (C1D1) and on therapy at cycle 2 day 1 and cycle 4 day 1. After peripheral blood was drawn into 8 mL Vacutainer Cell Preparation Tubes, PBMCs were isolated by centrifugation and then cryopreserved.

Genomic DNA was isolated using the Qiagen DNeasy kit from unsorted PBMCs as well as from negatively selected CD4+ and CD8+ fractions. TCR beta CDR3 regions were amplified by immunoSEQ multiplex PCR using primers annealing to V and J segments. A synthetic immune receptor repertoire was used to minimize amplification bias, and remaining bias was computationally removed after sequencing. The authors processed their data as follows. Custom Python scripts were used to quantify repertoire diversity as the Shannon entropy index. Unsorted, CD4+ and CD8+ repertoires were examined separately, except in combined analyses, for which CD4+ and CD8+ sequences were merged in silico. Clonal expansion was defined as a frequency increase of at least 2-fold after treatment compared with C1D1, and clones undetected at baseline were assigned a pseudocount of 0.5. Clones with 0 or 1 copy at C1D1 were defined as singleton clones, while clones with 2 or more copies were defined as non-singleton clones. Clones expanded in unsorted samples were annotated as CD4+, CD8+ or unknown by matching protein sequences in sorted samples from the same patient. Wilcoxon tests on paired samples were used to test changes in diversity from C1D1 to C4D1. Drawn from immuneACCESS, this table holds only the in-frame rearrangements with V and J called that TCRdb kept. Clones are partly lost; checked studies trace under half to an unresolved V gene and leave the rest unexplained. That table supplies the V and J calls and clone size; D and trimming were determined from the DNA. Recorded for this sample are tens of thousands of clones; about 85% of them occurred a single time. 6.5% to 9% of the sample lies in the top ten.

CDR1 MNHEY and CDR2 SMNVEV were looked up in the germline V gene (reference sequence). The CDR3 spans 16 residues, from the cysteine through the phenylalanine. Only CDR3 DNA is held: 48 bases, read in frame from base 1. Cut back by 0 bases and 0 bases, the V and J ends lie 11 bases apart. The V and J genes are TRBV27 and TRBJ1-1, with a tentative D gene TRBD1 over 5 matching bases. The TCR sequence derives from a human donor with classical Hodgkin lymphoma. The starting material was peripheral blood mononuclear cells (PBMCs), obtained before the fourth cycle of nivolumab. In nucleotides, the sequence is TGTGCCAGCAGTTTATCGAGGGGCCTACTGAACACTGAAGCTTTCTTT. The resulting protein is CASSLSRGLLNTEAFF.